This is a list of T cell receptor beta chains from one sample in a study of regulatory T cells in long-lasting Graves disease. TCRdb reprocessed the multiplex PCR reads via MiXCR and lists one record per CDR3 protein. In the table there are about 240,000 distinct CDR3 sequences, over 20% of which are singletons. Source: peripheral blood mononuclear cells (PBMCs), taken at new diagnosis, from a patient treated with antithyroid drugs. These receptors all come from a female donor with Graves disease. The CDR3 runs from the conserved cysteine through the conserved F or W. D genes are given only for firm matches. The listing skips clone size in some rows; elsewhere it reads once, few, many or a size class.

D: -
V: TRBV28
length: 13
size: many
J: TRBJ2-7
DNA: TGTGCCAGCAGTTTCGGACAGCGCAACGAGCAGTACTTC
CDR3: CASSFGQRNEQYF

D: -
V: TRBV5-6
length: 15
size: few
J: TRBJ2-4
DNA: TGTGCCAGCAGCTTGGGCCCCACCTCCATAAACATTCAGTACTTC
CDR3: CASSLGPTSINIQYF

D: TRBD1
V: TRBV11-2
length: 15
size: -
J: TRBJ1-1
DNA: TGTGCCAGCAGCTTGGGACAGGGGGCTTTCACTGAAGCTTTCTTT
CDR3: CASSLGQGAFTEAFF

D: TRBD2
V: TRBV7-2
length: 16
size: many
J: TRBJ2-5
DNA: TGTGCCAGCAGCGAGTCCGGGACTAGCAGTCAAGAGACCCAGTACTTC
CDR3: CASSESGTSSQETQYF

D: -
V: TRBV14
length: 13
size: many
J: TRBJ2-5
DNA: TGTGCCAGCAGCCAAGGGGCACAAGAGACCCAGTACTTC
CDR3: CASSQGAQETQYF

D: -
V: TRBV5-1
length: 16
size: -
J: TRBJ1-4
DNA: TGCGCCAGCAGCTTGACCGGGCCGTTGGATAATGAAAAACTGTTTTTT
CDR3: CASSLTGPLDNEKLFF

D: TRBD2
V: TRBV5-6
length: 15
size: -
J: TRBJ2-7
DNA: TGTGCCAGCAGCTTGTCTCCTAGCGGGATCGGTGAGCAGTACTTC
CDR3: CASSLSPSGIGEQYF

D: TRBD2
V: TRBV7-3
length: 15
size: many
J: TRBJ2-1
DNA: TGTGCCAGCAGCCCCGGACTAGCGGGGGGAAATGAGCAGTTCTTC
CDR3: CASSPGLAGGNEQFF

D: TRBD2
V: TRBV6-1
length: 15
size: many
J: TRBJ2-7
DNA: TGTGCCAGCAGTGAACGGGGGGACCATGCTTACGAGCAGTACTTC
CDR3: CASSERGDHAYEQYF

D: TRBD1
V: TRBV11-2
length: 15
size: -
J: TRBJ2-1
DNA: TGTGCCAGCAGCCCGGGGACAGGGGGGGACAATGAGCAGTTCTTC
CDR3: CASSPGTGGDNEQFF

D: -
V: TRBV12-3/TRBV12-4
length: 14
size: few
J: TRBJ2-1
DNA: TGTGCCAGCACTAGGGGGGGAGCCTACAATGAGCAGTTCTTC
CDR3: CASTRGGAYNEQFF

D: -
V: TRBV2
length: 15
size: many
J: TRBJ2-1
DNA: TGTGCCAGCAGCTACAGGATCTTCCGGGACAATGAGCAGTTCTTC
CDR3: CASSYRIFRDNEQFF

D: -
V: TRBV7-6
length: 15
size: few
J: TRBJ2-2
DNA: TGTGCCAGCAGCTTGGAGGGGACTCGTACTCGGGAGCTGTTTTTT
CDR3: CASSLEGTRTRELFF

D: TRBD1
V: TRBV6-2/TRBV6-3
length: 14
size: many
J: TRBJ2-3
DNA: TGTGCCAGCCGAGACAGGGTGGGCACAGATACGCAGTATTTT
CDR3: CASRDRVGTDTQYF

D: -
V: TRBV2
length: 15
size: -
J: TRBJ1-1
DNA: TGTGCCAGCAGTGGATGGGAGGTCATGAATACTGAAGCTTTCTTT
CDR3: CASSGWEVMNTEAFF

D: -
V: TRBV6-2/TRBV6-3
length: 16
size: -
J: TRBJ1-1
DNA: TGTGCCAGCAGTTACTCGCACGCGACAAGTGGGACTGAAGCTTTCTTT
CDR3: CASSYSHATSGTEAFF

D: -
V: TRBV11-2
length: 13
size: many
J: TRBJ2-5
DNA: TGTGCCAGCAGCTTGGGGCGGGATCAGACCCAGTACTTC
CDR3: CASSLGRDQTQYF

D: TRBD1
V: TRBV7-3
length: 15
size: many
J: TRBJ1-6
DNA: TGTGCCAGCAGCTTACTAGACAGGGGTAATTCACCCCTCCACTTT
CDR3: CASSLLDRGNSPLHF

D: TRBD2
V: TRBV28
length: 14
size: many
J: TRBJ2-3
DNA: TGTGCCAGCGGTGTTGGGGCGGGGGGGAGCCCGCAGTATTTT
CDR3: CASGVGAGGSPQYF

D: -
V: TRBV28
length: 16
size: many
J: TRBJ1-1
DNA: TGTGCCAGCAGTTCGTGGACAGCTGACATGAACACTGAAGCTTTCTTT
CDR3: CASSSWTADMNTEAFF

D: TRBD2
V: TRBV7-2
length: 16
size: few
J: TRBJ2-3
DNA: TGTGCCAGCAGCTTATATTCAGCGGGGGCAACAGATACGCAGTATTTT
CDR3: CASSLYSAGATDTQYF

D: TRBD2
V: TRBV20-1
length: 17
size: -
J: TRBJ2-1
DNA: TGCAGTGCTAGAGGTCCTAGCGGGGACCCTTCCTACAATGAGCAGTTCTTC
CDR3: CSARGPSGDPSYNEQFF

D: -
V: TRBV20-1
length: 14
size: many
J: TRBJ2-3
DNA: TGCAGTGCTAGAGACACGGGCCGCACAGATACGCAGTATTTT
CDR3: CSARDTGRTDTQYF

D: TRBD2
V: TRBV9
length: 15
size: many
J: TRBJ2-3
DNA: TGTGCCAGCAGCGTAGGGGGGGCGGGAGGAGATACGCAGTATTTT
CDR3: CASSVGGAGGDTQYF

D: -
V: TRBV3-1
length: 17
size: -
J: TRBJ2-4
DNA: TGTGCCAGCAGCCAAGTGAGCTGGGGGCGAGCCAAAAACATTCAGTACTTC
CDR3: CASSQVSWGRAKNIQYF

D: TRBD2
V: TRBV2
length: 15
size: -
J: TRBJ2-2
DNA: TGTGCCAGCAGTGAAAAACTAGCGGGCACCGGGGAGCTGTTTTTT
CDR3: CASSEKLAGTGELFF

D: -
V: TRBV6-1
length: 17
size: few
J: TRBJ2-7
DNA: TGTGCCAGCACCGGACAGGGCCTGACTAGCCGCCCATACGAGCAGTACTTC
CDR3: CASTGQGLTSRPYEQYF